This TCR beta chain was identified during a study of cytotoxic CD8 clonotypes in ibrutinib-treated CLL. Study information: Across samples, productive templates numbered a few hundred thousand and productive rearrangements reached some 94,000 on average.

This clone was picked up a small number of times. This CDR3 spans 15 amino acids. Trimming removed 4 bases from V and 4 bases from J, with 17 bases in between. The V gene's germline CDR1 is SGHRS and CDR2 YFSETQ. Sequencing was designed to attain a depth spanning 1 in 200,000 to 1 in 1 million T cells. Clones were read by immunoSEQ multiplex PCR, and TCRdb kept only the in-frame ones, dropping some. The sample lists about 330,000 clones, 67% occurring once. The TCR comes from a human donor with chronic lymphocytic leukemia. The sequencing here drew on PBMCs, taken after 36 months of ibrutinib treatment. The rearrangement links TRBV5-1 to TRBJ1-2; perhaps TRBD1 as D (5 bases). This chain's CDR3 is CASSPRDPVGYGYTF. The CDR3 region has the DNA TGCGCCAGCAGCCCCAGGGACCCGGTGGGCTATGGCTACACCTTC.